This T cell receptor beta chain was observed in a study of T-cell reconstitution after alpha-beta-depleted transplantation in children. Unique molecular identifiers were incorporated during preparation of the TCRbeta library. TCRdb called the PCR reads again in MiXCR, with one record for every CDR3 protein. This table holds 90,000 to 100,000 distinct CDR3 sequences, under 25% found once. This clonotype was counted between two and nine times. Germline loops: CDR1 LGHDT, CDR2 YNNKEL (reference sequence). The CDR3 runs 15 residues. V was trimmed by 0 bases and J by 5 bases, leaving 13 bases between them.

This TCR derives from a boy younger than 10 with acute lymphoblastic leukemia, due to receive a stem cell transplant. The V call is TRBV3-1, the J call TRBJ2-5; possibly TRBD1 or TRBD2 for D (5 bases each). The source was PBMCs, collected before TCRalphabeta/CD19-depleted stem cell transplant. As DNA, the CDR3 is TGTGCCAGCAGCCAAGATTTCGGAGAGGGGGAGACCCAGTACTTC. Encoded protein: CASSQDFGEGETQYF.